This record looks at one T cell receptor beta chain sequence and its context. What it binds is not known. A much larger clone differs from this one at a single base, so this may be a read error. These data originate in a study of tumor and adjacent non-tumor tissue in lung cancer. As for the study in general: Histology: under 15 adenocarcinoma, a couple of squamous cell carcinoma, 1 small cell lung cancer. Whole-study results and caveats: TCR diversity was significantly greater in tumor than normal lung tissue.

TCRbeta libraries were built with three rounds of nested PCR, modified from ARM-PCR. A single record per CDR3 protein comes from TCRdb applying MiXCR to the multiplex PCR reads. Altogether 120,000 or so distinct CDR3 sequences are present, over 65% being singletons, with the ten largest covering around 13%. RNA was extracted from bulk tissue without any cell sorting. Chemotherapy-naive patients with new lung cancer underwent thoracic surgery in China, August–late 2014. The sequenced sample was lung tumor tissue. This clonotype was obtained from a man aged 25-45 years with non-small cell lung cancer.

The CDR3 DNA reads TGTGCCAGCGACCCCCGTAGCGGGGGCAGGGATAAGCAGTATTTT. It translates to CASDPRSGGRDKQYF. This chain links TRBV6-1 with TRBJ2-3; 9 nucleotides agree with TRBD2. From germline, CDR1 is MNHNS and CDR2 SASEGT. The CDR3 runs to 15 residues.